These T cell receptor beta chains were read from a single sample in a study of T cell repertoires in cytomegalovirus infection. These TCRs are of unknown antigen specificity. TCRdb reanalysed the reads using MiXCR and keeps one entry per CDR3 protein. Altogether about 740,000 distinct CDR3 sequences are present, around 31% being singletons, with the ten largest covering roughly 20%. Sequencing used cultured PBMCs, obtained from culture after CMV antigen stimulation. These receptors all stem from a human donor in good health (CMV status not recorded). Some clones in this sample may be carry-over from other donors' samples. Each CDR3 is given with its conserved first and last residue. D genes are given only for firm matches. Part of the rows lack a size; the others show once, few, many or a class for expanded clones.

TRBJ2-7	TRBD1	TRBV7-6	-	CASSSLVGQGIYEQYF	TGTGCCAGCAGCTCTTTAGTGGGACAGGGGATCTACGAGCAGTACTTC
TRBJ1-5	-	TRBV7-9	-	CASSLGDYQPQHF	TGTGCCAGCAGCTTAGGGGATTATCAGCCCCAGCATTTT
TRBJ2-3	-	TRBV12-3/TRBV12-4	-	CASSSQGNDDTQYF	TGTGCCAGCAGTTCACAGGGTAACGATGATACGCAGTATTTT
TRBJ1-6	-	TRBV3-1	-	CASSQDFRSSYNSPLHF	TGTGCCAGCAGCCAAGATTTCAGGAGCTCCTATAATTCACCCCTCCACTTT
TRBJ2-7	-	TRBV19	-	CASSEAVRGDYEQYF	TGTGCCAGTAGTGAAGCAGTGAGGGGAGACTACGAGCAGTACTTC
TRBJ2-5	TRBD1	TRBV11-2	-	CASRDRGKETQYF	TGTGCCAGCAGGGACAGGGGAAAAGAGACCCAGTACTTC
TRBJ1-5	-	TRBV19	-	CASSIPAGDYSNQPQHF	TGTGCCAGTAGTATTCCTGCAGGAGACTATAGCAATCAGCCCCAGCATTTT
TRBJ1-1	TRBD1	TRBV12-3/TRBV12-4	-	CASSTYRGETEAFF	TGTGCCAGCAGTACCTACAGGGGAGAGACTGAAGCTTTCTTT
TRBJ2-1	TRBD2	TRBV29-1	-	CSVVSVAGNEQFF	TGCAGCGTTGTTAGCGTAGCGGGGAATGAGCAGTTCTTC
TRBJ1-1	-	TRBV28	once	CASSPAVNTEAFF	TGTGCCAGCAGCCCTGCCGTGAACACTGAAGCTTTCTTT
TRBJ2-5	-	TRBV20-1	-	CSAQGPNQETQYF	TGCAGTGCCCAGGGACCAAACCAAGAGACCCAGTACTTC
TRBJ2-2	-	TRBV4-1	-	CASSLRTTDFRRELFF	TGCGCCAGCAGCCTCAGAACCACGGACTTCCGAAGGGAGCTGTTTTTT
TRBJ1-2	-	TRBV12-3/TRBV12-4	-	CASRPGNYGYTF	TGTGCCAGCAGACCGGGCAACTATGGCTACACCTTC
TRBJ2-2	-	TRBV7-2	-	CASSPSGALGELFF	TGTGCCAGCAGCCCTTCTGGGGCCCTCGGGGAGCTGTTTTTT
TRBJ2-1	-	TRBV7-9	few	CASSSTLVDEQFF	TGTGCCAGCAGCTCGACTTTAGTGGATGAGCAGTTCTTC
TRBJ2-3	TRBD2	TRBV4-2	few	CASSQDSSGGADTQYF	TGTGCCAGCAGCCAAGATTCCAGCGGGGGCGCAGATACGCAGTATTTT
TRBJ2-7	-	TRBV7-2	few	CASSFIRDEQYF	TGTGCCAGCAGCTTTATCAGGGACGAGCAGTACTTC
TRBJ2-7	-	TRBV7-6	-	CASSLEVGASYEQYF	TGTGCCAGCAGCTTAGAGGTCGGGGCCTCCTACGAGCAGTACTTC
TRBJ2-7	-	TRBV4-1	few	CASSQGWEPGTYEQYF	TGCGCCAGCAGCCAGGGGTGGGAGCCCGGGACTTACGAGCAGTACTTC
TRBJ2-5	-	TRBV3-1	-	CASSPVLRETQYF	TGTGCCAGCAGCCCGGTTTTGCGAGAGACCCAGTACTTC
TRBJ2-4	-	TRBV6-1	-	CASSEGAGLAKNIQYF	TGTGCCAGCAGTGAAGGCGCGGGACTAGCCAAAAACATTCAGTACTTC
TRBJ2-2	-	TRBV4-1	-	CASSHPRNTGELFF	TGCGCCAGCAGCCACCCAAGGAACACCGGGGAGCTGTTTTTT
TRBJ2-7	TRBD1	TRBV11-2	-	CASSLETGSSYEQYF	TGTGCCAGCAGCTTAGAGACAGGGAGCTCCTACGAGCAGTACTTC
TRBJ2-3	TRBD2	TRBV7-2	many	CASSTLAGGSTDTQYF	TGTGCCAGCAGCACACTAGCGGGGGGAAGCACAGATACGCAGTATTTT
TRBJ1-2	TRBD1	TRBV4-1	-	CASSQDKGAAYGYTF	TGCGCCAGCAGCCAAGATAAGGGGGCCGCCTATGGCTACACCTTC
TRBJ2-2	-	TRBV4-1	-	CASSQDLMQAGELFF	TGCGCCAGCAGCCAAGATCTGATGCAGGCCGGGGAGCTGTTTTTT
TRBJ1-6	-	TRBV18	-	CASSPQAVIDSPLHF	TGTGCCAGCTCACCACAGGCCGTTATTGATTCACCCCTCCACTTT
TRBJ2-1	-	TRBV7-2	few	CASSPQEWGEQFF	TGTGCCAGCAGCCCCCAGGAGTGGGGTGAGCAGTTCTTC
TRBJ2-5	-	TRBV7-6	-	CASSPTRGRRETQYF	TGTGCCAGCAGCCCCACGCGGGGGCGCCGGGAGACCCAGTACTTC
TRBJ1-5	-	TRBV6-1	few	CASSDHAKGFQPQHF	TGTGCCAGCAGTGATCACGCAAAGGGATTCCAGCCCCAGCATTTT
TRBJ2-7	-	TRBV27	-	CASTRPGSYEQYF	TGTGCCAGCACCCGGCCGGGGTCCTACGAGCAGTACTTC
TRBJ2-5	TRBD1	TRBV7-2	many	CASSSILGTVKETQYF	TGTGCCAGCAGCTCCATATTAGGGACAGTTAAAGAGACCCAGTACTTC
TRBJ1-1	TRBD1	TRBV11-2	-	CASSLTGRYAEAFF	TGTGCCAGCAGCTTGACAGGGAGGTACGCTGAAGCTTTCTTT
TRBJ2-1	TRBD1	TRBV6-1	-	CASSLQGAAYNEQFF	TGTGCCAGCAGCCTACAGGGGGCTGCCTACAATGAGCAGTTCTTC
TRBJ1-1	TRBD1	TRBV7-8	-	CASSPGQGTDTEAFF	TGTGCCAGCAGCCCGGGACAGGGGACGGACACTGAAGCTTTCTTT
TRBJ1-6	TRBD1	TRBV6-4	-	CASSDSRWDRGYLGSPLHF	TGTGCCAGCAGTGACTCCAGGTGGGACAGGGGCTACTTGGGATCACCCCTCCACTTT
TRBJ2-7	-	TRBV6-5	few	CASSNGGGRVKEQYF	TGTGCCAGCAGCAACGGGGGAGGCCGGGTGAAAGAGCAGTACTTC
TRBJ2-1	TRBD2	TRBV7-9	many	CASSLSLAGSYNEQFF	TGTGCCAGCAGCTTAAGTCTAGCGGGAAGCTACAATGAGCAGTTCTTC
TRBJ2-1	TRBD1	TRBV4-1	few	CASSQEGTGAKPLTYNEQFF	TGCGCCAGCAGCCAAGAGGGGACAGGGGCTAAGCCCCTAACCTACAATGAGCAGTTCTTC
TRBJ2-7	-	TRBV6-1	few	CASSRSSDEQYF	TGTGCCAGCAGTAGGTCCTCGGACGAGCAGTACTTC
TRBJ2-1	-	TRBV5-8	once	CASFPRLAQSSYNEQFF	TGTGCCAGCTTCCCGCGGCTTGCCCAGAGCTCCTACAATGAGCAGTTCTTC
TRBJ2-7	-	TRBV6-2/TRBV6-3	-	CASSGRVNYEQYF	TGTGCCAGCAGCGGGAGAGTCAACTACGAGCAGTACTTC
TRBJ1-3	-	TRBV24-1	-	CATSDFGGSNYSGNTIYF	TGTGCCACCAGTGATTTTGGAGGCAGCAACTACTCTGGAAACACCATATATTTT
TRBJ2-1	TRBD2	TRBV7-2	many	CASKDTSANNEQFF	TGTGCCAGCAAAGATACTAGCGCGAACAATGAGCAGTTCTTC
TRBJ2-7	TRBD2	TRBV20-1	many	CSAREGLNSYEQYF	TGCAGTGCTAGAGAGGGACTAAACTCCTACGAGCAGTACTTC